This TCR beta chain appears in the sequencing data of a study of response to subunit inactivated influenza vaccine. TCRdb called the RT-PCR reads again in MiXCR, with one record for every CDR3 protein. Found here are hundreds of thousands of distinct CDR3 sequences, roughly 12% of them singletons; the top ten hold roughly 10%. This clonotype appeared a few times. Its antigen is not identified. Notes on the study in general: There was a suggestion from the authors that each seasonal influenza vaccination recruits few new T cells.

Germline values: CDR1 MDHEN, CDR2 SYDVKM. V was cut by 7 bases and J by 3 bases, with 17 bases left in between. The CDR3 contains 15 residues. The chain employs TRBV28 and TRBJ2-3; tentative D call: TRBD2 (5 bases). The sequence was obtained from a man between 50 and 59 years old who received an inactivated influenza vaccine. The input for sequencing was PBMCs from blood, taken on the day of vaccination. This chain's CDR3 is CASMGWGEGTDTQYF. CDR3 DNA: TGTGCCAGCATGGGGTGGGGAGAGGGAACAGATACGCAGTATTTT.